Below, 31 T cell receptor beta chains from the same sample are listed, as sequenced in a study of blood T cell repertoires in COVID-19. The assay was immunoSEQ multiplex PCR, and TCRdb's table has in-frame clones only and misses some. Of about 150,000 clones listed, roughly 72% are singletons. Sequenced: peripheral blood. These receptors originate from a woman aged 80 or older with acute or convalescent COVID-19.

V usage is TRBV27 and J usage is TRBJ2-7, with 9 bases that match TRBD2. The J segment lost 5 bases and the V segment lost 3 bases, leaving 8 bases of the junction unmatched. Germline V gives CDR1 MNHEY, CDR2 SMNVEV (reference sequence). The CDR3 is 15 residues long. This chain's CDR3 is CASSLVAGELDEQYF. CDR3 nucleotide sequence: TGTGCCAGCAGTTTGGTAGCGGGAGAGTTAGACGAGCAGTACTTC.

The V call is TRBV10-3, the J call TRBJ1-1; TRBD1 matches at 9 bases. V was pared by 11 bases and J by 4 bases, with 8 bases of the junction left unmatched. In germline, CDR1 is ENHRY, CDR2 SYGVKD. The CDR3 covers 13 residues. CDR3 sequence reads: CAVRDRATTEAFF. CDR3 coding DNA: TGTGCCGTCCGGGACAGGGCTACCACTGAAGCTTTCTTT.

In this sample, this clone is medium-sized. This chain's CDR3 is CASRQDSSNQPQHF. Here the CDR3 DNA reads TGTGCCAGCAGACAGGATAGTAGCAATCAGCCCCAGCATTTT. The V and J genes are TRBV6-6 and TRBJ1-5; tentatively, D is TRBD1 (5 bases). V was trimmed by 6 bases and J by 0 bases, leaving 9 bases between them. Germline CDR1 reads MNHNY; CDR2 reads SVGAGI (reference sequence). The length of the CDR3 is 14 residues.

This chain joins TRBV7-3 and TRBJ1-3; perhaps TRBD1 as D (6 bases). The CDR3 is made up of 13 amino acids. Per germline, CDR1 SGHTA and CDR2 FQGTGA. Trimming stripped 4 bases from V and 4 bases from J, with 8 bases between. The CDR3 reads CASSYTGGNTIYF. The CDR3 DNA reads as TGTGCCAGCAGCTACACAGGGGGAAACACCATATATTTT.

The V gene is TRBV5-1, the J gene TRBJ2-7; D possibly corresponds to TRBD1 (6 bases). V was pared by 4 bases and J by 3 bases, with 17 bases between. The CDR3 contains 15 residues. Germline V gives CDR1 SGHRS, CDR2 YFSETQ. The CDR3 protein is CASSPPPGEYYEQYF. Written as DNA, the CDR3 is TGCGCCAGCAGCCCCCCTCCAGGGGAATACTACGAGCAGTACTTC.

This clone was seen only a few times. The rearrangement links TRBV14 to TRBJ2-7, with TRBD2 matching over 8 bases. Trimming cost V 1 base and J 5 bases; bases outside gene matches: 4. This CDR3 contains 14 residues. CDR1 is SGHDN and CDR2 is FVKESK in the germline V gene. The CDR3 loop is CASSQGGGLDEQYF. The CDR3 DNA reads TGTGCCAGCAGCCAAGGCGGGGGGCTTGACGAGCAGTACTTC.

CDR3 sequence reads: CASSEFLGHTDTQYF. As DNA, the CDR3 is TGTGCCAGCAGTGAGTTTCTTGGCCACACAGATACGCAGTATTTT. This chain uses TRBV25-1 with TRBJ2-3; no firm D call. V was shortened by 3 bases and J by 2 bases, with 12 bases between the two germline ends. The CDR3 runs 15 residues. The germline V gene has CDR1 MGHDK and CDR2 SYGVNS.

The chain carries TRBV5-1 and TRBJ2-3, with 12 positions matching TRBD1. CDR3 size: 16 residues. The germline gives CDR1 SGHRS, CDR2 YFSETQ. J lost 3 bases, V lost 5 bases, and 7 bases had no gene match. The DNA of the CDR3 is TGCGCCAGCAGTCGGGGGACAGGGGGCGCAACAGATACGCAGTATTTT. Encoded protein: CASSRGTGGATDTQYF.

The chain employs TRBV3-1 (or the pseudogene TRBV3-2) and TRBJ1-2; TRBD1 matches at 7 bases. The germline CDR1 and CDR2 sequences are LGHDT and YNNKEL (reference sequence). This CDR3 region has 14 residues. With 7 bases clipped from V and 2 bases from J, the junction kept 7 bases outside the gene matches. The CDR3, as DNA: TGTGCCAGCATTTCAGGGGGTTCCAACTATGGCTACACCTTC. Its protein is CASISGGSNYGYTF.

This clone was detected a few times. The rearrangement links TRBV5-1 to TRBJ2-1; 14 bases map to TRBD2. This CDR3 region has 18 residues. With V trimmed by 3 bases and J by 5 bases, 10 bases remained unmatched. Germline-derived CDR1 and CDR2 are SGHRS and YFSETQ. The CDR3 sequence is CASSWRTSGGPEDNEQFF. CDR3 sequence (DNA): TGCGCCAGCAGCTGGCGGACTAGCGGGGGGCCGGAAGACAATGAGCAGTTCTTC.

The rearrangement uses TRBV2 and TRBJ1-5; no clear D gene. The CDR3 has 12 residues. Between the trimmed V and J ends, which lost 3 bases and 5 bases, there was a span of 5 bases. Per germline, CDR1 SNHLY and CDR2 FYNNEI. The CDR3, as DNA: TGTGCCAGCAGTGATGTCGATCAGCCCCAGCATTTT. It encodes CASSDVDQPQHF.

The V gene is TRBV5-1, the J gene TRBJ1-1; 7 nucleotides line up with TRBD1. J was trimmed by 4 bases and V by 1 base; bases with no gene match: 7. This CDR3 comprises 15 residues. CDR1 and CDR2 from the germline V gene are SGHRS and YFSETQ. DNA of the CDR3: TGCGCCAGCAGCTTGTCCGCAGGGGGTAGCACTGAAGCTTTCTTT. It is translated as CASSLSAGGSTEAFF.

The chain carries TRBV4-3 and TRBJ2-1, with D possibly being TRBD2 (7 bases). The CDR3 covers 16 residues. Deletions cut 1 base from V and 1 base from J, with 11 bases between. The V gene's germline CDR1 is LGHNA and CDR2 YSLEER. In DNA, the CDR3 is TGCGCCAGCAGCCAAGGGGCGGGGGCTTCCTACAATGAGCAGTTCTTC. This encodes CASSQGAGASYNEQFF.

The chain carries TRBV6-5 and TRBJ1-5; a weak D match, TRBD1 (6 bases). The CDR3 extends over 14 amino acids. Trimming removed 9 bases at V and 0 bases at J, with 12 bases between. Germline V gene lookup returns CDR1 MNHEY and CDR2 SVGAGI. CDR3 nucleotide sequence: TGTGCCAGTAAACAGGGCAGTAGCAATCAGCCCCAGCATTTT. Protein: CASKQGSSNQPQHF.

The chain recombines TRBV7-9 with TRBJ2-7, with 7 bases matching TRBD2. The CDR3 has 15 residues. J was trimmed by 4 bases and V by 1 base; bases with no gene match: 7. Germline V CDR1 and CDR2: SEHNR, FQNEAQ (reference sequence). The CDR3 sequence is CASSLGSSGTYEQYF. CDR3 nucleotides: TGTGCCAGCAGCTTAGGATCTAGCGGAACGTACGAGCAGTACTTC.

The chain uses TRBV19 and TRBJ1-1; TRBD1 aligns across 9 bases. The CDR3 spans 13 residues. The V gene's germline CDR1 is LNHDA and CDR2 SQIVND (reference sequence). Trimming took 9 bases from V and 1 from J; bases not matched to a gene: 3. The CDR3 sequence is CASNRGQNTEAFF. Written as DNA, the CDR3 is TGTGCCAGCAACAGGGGGCAGAACACTGAAGCTTTCTTT. The entire variable domain, with the rest obtained from reference TRBV19 and TRBJ1-1, is as follows: DGGITQSPKYLFRKEGQNVTLSCEQNLNHDAMYWYRQDPGQGLRLIYYSQIVNDFQKGDIAEGYSVSREKKESFPLTVTSAQKNPTAFYLCASNRGQNTEAFFGQGTRLTVV.

The chain recombines TRBV6-1 with TRBJ1-4, with 7 bases fitting TRBD1. This CDR3 spans 17 amino acids. CDR1 MNHNS and CDR2 SASEGT come from the germline V gene. V shed 4 bases and J 3 bases; nucleotides not matched to a gene: 11. The CDR3 protein is CASSGVGGVFSNEKLFF. For the CDR3, the DNA is TGTGCCAGCAGTGGGGTAGGGGGCGTCTTTTCTAATGAAAAACTGTTTTTT.

The chain couples TRBV7-3 to TRBJ2-5; tentatively, D is TRBD2 (6 bases). There are 13 residues in the CDR3. With 1 base removed from V and 5 bases from J, the gap between germline ends came to 8 bases. Per the germline V gene, CDR1 is SGHTA and CDR2 is FQGTGA. CDR3 sequence: CASSLNGGETQYF. Written as DNA, the CDR3 is TGTGCCAGCAGCTTAAACGGGGGTGAGACCCAGTACTTC.

V gene TRBV14 combines with J gene TRBJ1-2; D ambiguous. Trimming shortened V by 0 bases and J by 5 bases, and 10 bases separated the two germline ends. The length of the CDR3 is 14 residues. In germline, CDR1 is SGHDN, CDR2 FVKESK. CDR3 residues: CASSQEHRSYGYTF. The CDR3 nucleotides read TGTGCCAGCAGCCAAGAGCACAGATCTTATGGCTACACCTTC. Based on the CDR3 plus reference TRBV14 and TRBJ1-2, the full variable domain is EAGVTQFPSHSVIEKGQTVTLRCDPISGHDNLYWYRRVMGKEIKFLLHFVKESKQDESGMPNNRFLAERTGGTYSTLKVQPAELEDSGVYFCASSQEHRSYGYTFGSGTRLTVV.

The chain combines TRBV3-1 (or the pseudogene TRBV3-2) with TRBJ1-2, with 7 bases fitting TRBD1. Germline CDR1 LGHDT, CDR2 YNNKEL (reference sequence). The CDR3 consists of 13 residues. The J segment lost 8 bases and the V segment lost 4 bases, leaving 7 bases of the junction unmatched. CDR3 sequence reads: CASSPRQGRGYTF. The CDR3 DNA reads TGTGCCAGCAGCCCGAGACAGGGCAGGGGCTACACCTTC.

The rearrangement uses TRBV6-5 and TRBJ2-7; 7 bases are a match to TRBD1. J was trimmed by 1 base and V by 5 bases; bases with no gene match: 5. Germline V lookup: CDR1 MNHEY, CDR2 SVGAGI. CDR3 length: 14 residues. The CDR3 region has the DNA TGTGCCAGCAGTCCCGACAGGGCTTCCTACGAGCAGTACTTC. This gives the protein CASSPDRASYEQYF.

This chain joins TRBV11-2 and TRBJ1-2, with 9 positions matching TRBD1. Per germline, CDR1 SGHAT and CDR2 FQNNGV. V lost 5 bases to trimming and J lost 2 bases; unmatched junction nucleotides: 6. The CDR3 totals 15 residues. The CDR3 here is CASSPGTGKNYGYTF. CDR3 nucleotide sequence: TGTGCCAGCAGCCCCGGGACAGGGAAAAACTATGGCTACACCTTC.

The V gene is TRBV3-1 (or the pseudogene TRBV3-2), the J gene TRBJ1-2; TRBD1 agrees at 12 bases. The CDR3 is made up of 15 amino acids. Trimming cost V 5 bases and J 5 bases; bases outside gene matches: 6. Germline V lookup: CDR1 LGHDT, CDR2 YNNKEL (reference sequence). As DNA, the CDR3 is TGTGCCAGCAGCAGGGGACAGGGGGCAGGGTATGGCTACACCTTC. It is translated as CASSRGQGAGYGYTF.

The gene calls are TRBV19 and TRBJ2-7; 9 bases are shared with TRBD1. This CDR3 comprises 13 residues. Germline values: CDR1 LNHDA, CDR2 SQIVND (reference sequence). Germline trimming cut 7 bases from V and 4 bases from J; bases unmatched to any gene: 5. CDR3 sequence reads: CASTPGQGYEQYF. The CDR3 DNA reads TGTGCCAGTACACCGGGACAGGGTTACGAGCAGTACTTC.

This chain joins TRBV16 and TRBJ1-3; D gene uncertain. V was trimmed by 0 bases and J by 0 bases, leaving 3 bases between them. The germline V gene has CDR1 KGHSY and CDR2 FQNENV. The CDR3 has 14 amino acids. The DNA for the CDR3 is TGTGCCAGCAGCCAATCCCGCTCTGGAAACACCATATATTTT. Translated: CASSQSRSGNTIYF.

The chain recombines TRBV10-3 with TRBJ2-1; TRBD2 agrees at 14 bases. V shed 5 bases and J 7 bases; nucleotides not matched to a gene: 4. The CDR3 contains 15 residues. In germline, CDR1 is ENHRY, CDR2 SYGVKD. CDR3 nucleotide sequence: TGTGCCATCAGTCTGGGACTAGCGGGAGTAAATGAGCAGTTCTTC. Translation: CAISLGLAGVNEQFF.

This clone has more than one count but fewer than ten. The genes are TRBV19 and TRBJ2-7; 7 nucleotides agree with TRBD2. The V gene end was trimmed by 5 bases and the J gene end by 4 bases; junction bases not matched to a gene: 14. The CDR3 totals 16 residues. Germline V CDR1 and CDR2: LNHDA, SQIVND (reference sequence). The DNA of the CDR3 is TGTGCCAGTAGTTCCCAGAGGACATCCGGGGGGTACGAGCAGTACTTC. This gives the protein CASSSQRTSGGYEQYF.

This chain connects TRBV7-9 to TRBJ2-1, with D possibly matching TRBD1 (6 bases). The CDR3 sequence is 15 residues long. Germline loops: CDR1 SEHNR, CDR2 FQNEAQ (reference sequence). Trimming removed 7 bases at V and 2 bases at J, with 15 bases between. The CDR3 protein is CASKPSRGTYNEQFF. The CDR3 DNA reads TGTGCCAGCAAACCTTCCAGGGGAACCTACAATGAGCAGTTCTTC.

The chain uses TRBV30 and TRBJ1-1; no firm D call. Germline values: CDR1 GTSNPN, CDR2 SVGIG (reference sequence). This CDR3 is built from 15 residues. The V gene lost 5 bases and the J gene lost 0 bases, with 16 bases spanning the gap. CDR3 protein: CAWSPRVWMNTEAFF. The CDR3 coding sequence is TGTGCCTGGTCTCCCCGGGTGTGGATGAACACTGAAGCTTTCTTT.

The chain couples TRBV6-1 to TRBJ1-1; a possible D gene is TRBD1 (6 bases). Germline CDR1 and CDR2: MNHNS and SASEGT. CDR3 length equals 12 residues. V was pared by 7 bases and J by 5 bases, with 11 bases between. The CDR3 protein is CASTGGGTEAFF. The CDR3 bases are TGTGCCAGCACGGGGGGCGGTACTGAAGCTTTCTTT.

The V gene is TRBV5-1, the J gene TRBJ1-2; TRBD1 agrees at 8 bases. This CDR3 is built from 13 residues. J gave up 12 bases and V 4 bases, and 11 bases lay outside the gene matches. CDR1 is SGHRS, CDR2 YFSETQ, per germline. CDR3 loop: CASSPEGTGGDTF. The CDR3 DNA sequence: TGCGCCAGCAGCCCTGAAGGGACAGGAGGAGACACCTTC.